Listed below are T cell receptor beta chains from one sample, sequenced in a study of cytomegalovirus exposure and HLA in healthy donors. The method was immunoSEQ multiplex PCR; TCRdb's version includes in-frame clones alone and lacks a portion of them. The sample includes tens of thousands of clones, roughly three quarters of them seen just once. Sequencing was performed on PBMCs. The receptor set was obtained from a woman under 40 in good health and CMV-seronegative. CDR3s include the opening cysteine and the closing phenylalanine or tryptophan. Not all rows give a size; the values are once, few, many and, for expanded clones, a class.

v_gene	abundance	j_gene	CDR3aa
TRBV10-3	.	TRBJ1-2	CAISETVNYGYTF
TRBV6-1	once	TRBJ1-2	CASASGGNYGYTF
TRBV19	few	TRBJ2-3	CASSSGTSGRASLYTDTQYF
TRBV6-1	.	TRBJ1-2	CASSEQRGDGYTF
TRBV18	few	TRBJ1-1	CASSPRQGSEAFF
TRBV4-1	.	TRBJ2-2	CASSQGGVGTGELFF
TRBV27	.	TRBJ1-5	CASSPVNSNQPQHF
TRBV5-5	.	TRBJ2-7	CASSLGANSYEQYF
TRBV6-1	.	TRBJ2-7	CASSGTAYEQYF
TRBV27	.	TRBJ2-1	CASSSYGGGQEQFF
TRBV9	.	TRBJ2-1	CASSVLAGSYNEQFF
TRBV27	.	TRBJ1-5	CASRTGTGDQPQHF
TRBV10-3	once	TRBJ2-1	CAISESVDRVSYNEQFF
TRBV5-1	.	TRBJ2-3	CASTPAHPGTDTQYF
TRBV10-3	few	TRBJ1-1	CAIRGDRGNTEAFF
TRBV5-4	.	TRBJ1-2	CASSPTGAPNYGYTF
TRBV29-1	.	TRBJ1-1	CSVSDRGINTEAFF
TRBV7-2	.	TRBJ2-1	CASTPPRDSGRWFF
TRBV18	.	TRBJ1-2	CASSLNRDQSGYTF
TRBV19	.	TRBJ2-7	CASSPGLGEQYF
TRBV5-6	.	TRBJ2-1	CASSLGTSGYNEQFF
TRBV18	.	TRBJ2-2	CASSPFGQGNTGELFF
TRBV7-9	.	TRBJ1-1	CASSLESRQANTQNTEAFF
TRBV11-2	.	TRBJ2-3	CASRYRGQGTDTQYF
TRBV19	.	TRBJ1-1	CASSGGNTEAFF
TRBV25-1	.	TRBJ1-3	CASSASGGPGNTIYF
TRBV10-1	.	TRBJ1-1	CASTQSRQGMNTEAFF
TRBV25-1	.	TRBJ2-1	CASSAWRTGDNEQFF
TRBV11-3	.	TRBJ2-3	CASSPGTSGLGTDTQYF
TRBV14	.	TRBJ2-3	CASSHWTSGRSDTQYF
TRBV5-5	.	TRBJ1-6	CASSSHRQGESPLHF
TRBV2	.	TRBJ1-4	CASSEEKTGTNEKLFF
TRBV27	few	TRBJ1-2	CASSTPDRVGSGYTF
TRBV4-1	.	TRBJ1-6	CASSQELSGTFSPLHF
TRBV27	.	TRBJ1-2	CASRTTGVGFSGYTF
TRBV18	.	TRBJ2-1	CASSPPSGIYNEQFF
TRBV5-6	once	TRBJ1-1	CASSLGREAFF
TRBV9	.	TRBJ2-1	CASSPGTSGINEQFF
TRBV11-3	.	TRBJ2-3	CASSLTGTDTQYF
TRBV18	few	TRBJ2-5	CASSSVGTETQYF
TRBV5-4	.	TRBJ2-5	CASSGGLAGDQETQYF
TRBV7-8	.	TRBJ1-1	CASSRTLGTGGTEAFF
TRBV2	.	TRBJ1-6	CASREGQNFNSPLHF
TRBV12-5	.	TRBJ2-3	CASGLIEYRGDTQYF
TRBV2	few	TRBJ1-1	CASARRERAAFF